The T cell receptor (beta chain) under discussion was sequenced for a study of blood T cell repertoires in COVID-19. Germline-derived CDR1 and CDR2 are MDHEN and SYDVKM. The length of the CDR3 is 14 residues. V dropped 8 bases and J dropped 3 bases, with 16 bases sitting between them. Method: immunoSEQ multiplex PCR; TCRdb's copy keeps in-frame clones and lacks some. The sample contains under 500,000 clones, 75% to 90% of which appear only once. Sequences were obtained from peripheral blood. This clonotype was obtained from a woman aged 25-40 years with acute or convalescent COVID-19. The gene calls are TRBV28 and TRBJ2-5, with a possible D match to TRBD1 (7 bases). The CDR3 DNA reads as TGTGCCAGCCGATCAGGGGGGATTGAAGAGACCCAGTACTTC. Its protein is CASRSGGIEETQYF.